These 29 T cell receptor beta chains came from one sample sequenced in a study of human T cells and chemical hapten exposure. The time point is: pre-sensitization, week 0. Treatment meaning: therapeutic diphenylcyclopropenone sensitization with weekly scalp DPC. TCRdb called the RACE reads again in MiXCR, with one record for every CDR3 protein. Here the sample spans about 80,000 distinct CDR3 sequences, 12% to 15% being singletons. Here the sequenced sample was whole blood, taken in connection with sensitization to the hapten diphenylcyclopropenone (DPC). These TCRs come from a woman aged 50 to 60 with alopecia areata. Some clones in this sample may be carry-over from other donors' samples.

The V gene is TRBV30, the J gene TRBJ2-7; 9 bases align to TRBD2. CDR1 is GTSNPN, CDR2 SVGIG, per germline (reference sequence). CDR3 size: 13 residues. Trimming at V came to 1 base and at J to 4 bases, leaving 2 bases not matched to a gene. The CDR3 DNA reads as TGTGCCTGGAGTGCAGCGGGAGGTTACGAGCAGTACTTC. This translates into CAWSAAGGYEQYF.

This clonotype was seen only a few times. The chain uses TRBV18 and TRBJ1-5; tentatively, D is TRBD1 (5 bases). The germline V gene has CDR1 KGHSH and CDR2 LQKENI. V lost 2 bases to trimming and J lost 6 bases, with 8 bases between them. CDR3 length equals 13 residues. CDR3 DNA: TGTGCCAGCTCACCAGGGGGGACTCAGCCCCAGCATTTT. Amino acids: CASSPGGTQPQHF.

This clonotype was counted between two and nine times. CDR3 nucleotide sequence: TGTGCCAGCGGACGACCCTTCGGGGAGCTGTTTTTT. It specifies CASGRPFGELFF. This chain connects TRBV28 to TRBJ2-2, with D hard to call. The V end lost 8 bases, the J end lost 7 bases, and 11 bases lay between the germline ends. The CDR3 totals 12 residues. Germline assignment: CDR1 MDHEN and CDR2 SYDVKM.

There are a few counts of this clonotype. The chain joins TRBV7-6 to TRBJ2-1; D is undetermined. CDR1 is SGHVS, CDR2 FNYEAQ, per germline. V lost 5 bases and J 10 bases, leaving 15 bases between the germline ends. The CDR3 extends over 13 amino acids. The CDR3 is CASSPSGMREQFF. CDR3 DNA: TGTGCCAGCAGCCCCAGTGGGATGCGGGAGCAGTTCTTC.

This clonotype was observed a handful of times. The CDR3 here is CASSSRTGGSTEAFF. In DNA form, the CDR3 reads TGTGCCAGCTCATCCAGGACAGGGGGGAGCACTGAAGCTTTCTTT. V and J are TRBV18 and TRBJ1-1; the match to TRBD1 covers 10 bases. CDR3 length equals 15 residues. The ends lost 5 bases at V and 4 bases at J; junction bases unmatched: 7. Germline V gives CDR1 KGHSH, CDR2 LQKENI.

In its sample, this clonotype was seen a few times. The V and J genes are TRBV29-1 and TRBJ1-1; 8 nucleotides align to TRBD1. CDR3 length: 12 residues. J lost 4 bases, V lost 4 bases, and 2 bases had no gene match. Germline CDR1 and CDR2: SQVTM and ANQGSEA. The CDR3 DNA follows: TGCAGCGTTGTCACAGGGGGCACTGAAGCTTTCTTT. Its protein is CSVVTGGTEAFF.

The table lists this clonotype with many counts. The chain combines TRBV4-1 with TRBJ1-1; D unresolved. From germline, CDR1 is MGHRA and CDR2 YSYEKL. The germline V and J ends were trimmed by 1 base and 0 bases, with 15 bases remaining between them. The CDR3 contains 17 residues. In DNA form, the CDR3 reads TGCGCCAGCAGCCAAGCGGTTTTTAAAAGCATGAACACTGAAGCTTTCTTT. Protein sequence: CASSQAVFKSMNTEAFF.

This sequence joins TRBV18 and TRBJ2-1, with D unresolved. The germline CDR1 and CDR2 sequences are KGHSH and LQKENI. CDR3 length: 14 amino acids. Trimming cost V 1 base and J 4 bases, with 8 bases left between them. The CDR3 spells CASSPQSYYNEQFF. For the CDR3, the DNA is TGTGCCAGCTCACCACAATCGTATTACAATGAGCAGTTCTTC.

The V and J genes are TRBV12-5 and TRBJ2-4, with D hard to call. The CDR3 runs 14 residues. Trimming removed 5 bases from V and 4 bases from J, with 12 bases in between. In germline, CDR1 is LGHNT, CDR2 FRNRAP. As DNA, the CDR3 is TGTGCTAGTGGTCCTTCATGGGGTAAAAACATTCAGTACTTC. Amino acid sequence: CASGPSWGKNIQYF.

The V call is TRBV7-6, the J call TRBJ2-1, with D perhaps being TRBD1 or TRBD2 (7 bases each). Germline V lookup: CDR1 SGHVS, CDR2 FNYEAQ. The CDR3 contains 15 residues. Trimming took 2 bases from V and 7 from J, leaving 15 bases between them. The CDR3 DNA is TGTGCCAGCAGCTTACCCCAGGGGGGGAAGAATGAGCAGTTCTTC. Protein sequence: CASSLPQGGKNEQFF.

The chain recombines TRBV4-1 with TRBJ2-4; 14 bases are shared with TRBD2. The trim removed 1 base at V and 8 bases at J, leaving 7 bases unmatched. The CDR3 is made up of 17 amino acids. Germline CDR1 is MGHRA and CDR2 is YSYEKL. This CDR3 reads CASSQAGTSGRLDIQYF. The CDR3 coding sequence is TGCGCCAGCAGCCAAGCAGGGACTAGCGGGAGATTAGACATTCAGTACTTC.

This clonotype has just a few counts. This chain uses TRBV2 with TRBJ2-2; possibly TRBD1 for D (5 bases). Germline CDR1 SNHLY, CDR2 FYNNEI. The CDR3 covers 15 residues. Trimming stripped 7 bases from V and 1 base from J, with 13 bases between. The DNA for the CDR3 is TGTGCCAGCAATCGGCAGGGAAAGAACACCGGGGAGCTGTTTTTT. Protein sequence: CASNRQGKNTGELFF.

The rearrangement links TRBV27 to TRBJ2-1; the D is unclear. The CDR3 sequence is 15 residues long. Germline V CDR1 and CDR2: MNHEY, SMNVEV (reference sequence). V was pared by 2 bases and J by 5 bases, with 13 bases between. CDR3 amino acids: CASSLVVLGNNEQFF. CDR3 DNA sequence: TGTGCCAGCAGTTTAGTAGTGTTGGGGAACAATGAGCAGTTCTTC.

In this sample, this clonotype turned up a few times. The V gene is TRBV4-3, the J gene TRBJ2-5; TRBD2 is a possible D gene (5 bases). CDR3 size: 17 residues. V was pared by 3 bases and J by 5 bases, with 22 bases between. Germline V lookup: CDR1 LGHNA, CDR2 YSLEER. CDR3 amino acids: CASSQAGIQSPGETQYF. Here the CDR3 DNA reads TGCGCCAGCAGCCAGGCCGGGATCCAAAGCCCCGGGGAGACCCAGTACTTC.

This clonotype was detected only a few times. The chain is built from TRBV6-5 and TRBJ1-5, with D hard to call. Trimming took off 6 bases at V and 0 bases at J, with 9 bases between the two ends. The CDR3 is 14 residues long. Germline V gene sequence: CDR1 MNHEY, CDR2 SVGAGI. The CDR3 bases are TGTGCCAGCAGCCCAGGTGATAGCAATCAGCCCCAGCATTTT. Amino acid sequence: CASSPGDSNQPQHF.

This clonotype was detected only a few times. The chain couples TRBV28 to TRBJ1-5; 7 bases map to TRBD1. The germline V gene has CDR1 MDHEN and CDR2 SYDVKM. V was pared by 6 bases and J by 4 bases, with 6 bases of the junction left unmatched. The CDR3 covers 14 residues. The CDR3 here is CASRLTGSNQPQHF. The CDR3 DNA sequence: TGTGCCAGCAGACTGACAGGGTCTAATCAGCCCCAGCATTTT.

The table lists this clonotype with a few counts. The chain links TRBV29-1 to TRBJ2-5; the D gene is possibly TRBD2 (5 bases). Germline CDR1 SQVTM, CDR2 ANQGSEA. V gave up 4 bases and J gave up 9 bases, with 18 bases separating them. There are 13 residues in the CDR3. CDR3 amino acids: CSVGEFLGGAQYF. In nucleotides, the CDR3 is TGCAGCGTTGGGGAGTTTCTTGGCGGCGCCCAGTACTTC.

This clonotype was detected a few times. The chain's CDR3 is CASSGDTPYGYTF. As DNA, the CDR3 is TGTGCCAGCAGTGGGGACACGCCCTATGGCTACACCTTC. The V gene is TRBV2, the J gene TRBJ1-2; perhaps TRBD1 as D (6 bases). The CDR3 has 13 residues. In germline, CDR1 is SNHLY, CDR2 FYNNEI. The V end lost 4 bases, the J end lost 4 bases, and 10 bases lay between the germline ends.

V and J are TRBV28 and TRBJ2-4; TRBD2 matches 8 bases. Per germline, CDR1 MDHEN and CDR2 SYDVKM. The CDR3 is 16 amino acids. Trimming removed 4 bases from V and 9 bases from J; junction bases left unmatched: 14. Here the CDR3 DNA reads TGTGCCAGCAGTTCTCCCGGGACTAGGAAAGTTGGCATTCAGTACTTC. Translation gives CASSSPGTRKVGIQYF.

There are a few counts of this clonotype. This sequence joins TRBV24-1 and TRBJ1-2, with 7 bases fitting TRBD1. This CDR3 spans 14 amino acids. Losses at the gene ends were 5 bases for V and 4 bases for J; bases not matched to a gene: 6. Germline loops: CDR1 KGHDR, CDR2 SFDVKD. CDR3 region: CATSAPGQSYGYTF. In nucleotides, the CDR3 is TGTGCCACCAGTGCTCCGGGACAGTCCTATGGCTACACCTTC.

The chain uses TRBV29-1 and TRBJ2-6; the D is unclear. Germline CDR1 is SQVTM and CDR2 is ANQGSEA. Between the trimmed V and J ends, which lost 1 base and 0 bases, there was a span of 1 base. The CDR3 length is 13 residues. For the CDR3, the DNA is TGCAGCGTTGAAGTCTCTGGGGCCAACGTCCTGACTTTC. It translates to CSVEVSGANVLTF.

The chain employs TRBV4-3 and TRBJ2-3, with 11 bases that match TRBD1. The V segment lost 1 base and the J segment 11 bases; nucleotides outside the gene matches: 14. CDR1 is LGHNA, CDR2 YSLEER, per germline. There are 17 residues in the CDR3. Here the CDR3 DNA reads TGCGCCAGCAGCCAAGTTTTATCGGGGACAGGGGGTCGGATGCAGTATTTT. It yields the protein CASSQVLSGTGGRMQYF.

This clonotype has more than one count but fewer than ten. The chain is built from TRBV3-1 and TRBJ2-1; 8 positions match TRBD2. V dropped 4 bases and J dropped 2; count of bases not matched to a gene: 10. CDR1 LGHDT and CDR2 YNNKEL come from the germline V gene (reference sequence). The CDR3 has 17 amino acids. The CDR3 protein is CASSRTASGRAYNEQFF. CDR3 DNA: TGTGCCAGCAGCCGGACCGCAAGCGGGAGAGCCTACAATGAGCAGTTCTTC.

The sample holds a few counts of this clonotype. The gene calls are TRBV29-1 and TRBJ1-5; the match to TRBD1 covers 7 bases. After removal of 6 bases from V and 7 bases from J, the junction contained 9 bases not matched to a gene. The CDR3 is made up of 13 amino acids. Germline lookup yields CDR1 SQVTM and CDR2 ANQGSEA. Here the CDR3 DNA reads TGCAGCGTCCGACAGGGACTGAACCAGCCCCAGCATTTT. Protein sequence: CSVRQGLNQPQHF.

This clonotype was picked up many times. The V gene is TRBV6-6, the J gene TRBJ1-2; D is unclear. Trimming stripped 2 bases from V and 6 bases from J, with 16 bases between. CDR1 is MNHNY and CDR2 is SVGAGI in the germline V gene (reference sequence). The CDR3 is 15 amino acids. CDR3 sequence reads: CASSYPDTGDHGYTF. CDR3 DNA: TGTGCCAGCAGTTACCCCGATACGGGAGATCATGGCTACACCTTC.

This chain's CDR3 is CATMQTSTDTQYF. CDR3 sequence (DNA): TGTGCCACCATGCAGACTAGCACAGATACGCAGTATTTT. The chain employs TRBV24-1 and TRBJ2-3, with D uncertain. Trimming took off 8 bases at V and 0 bases at J, with 8 bases between the two ends. The CDR3 is 13 amino acids. Germline values: CDR1 KGHDR, CDR2 SFDVKD.

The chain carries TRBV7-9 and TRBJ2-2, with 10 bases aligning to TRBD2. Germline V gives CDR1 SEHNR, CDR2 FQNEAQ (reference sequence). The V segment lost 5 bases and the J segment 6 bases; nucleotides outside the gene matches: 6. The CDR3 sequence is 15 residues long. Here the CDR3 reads CASSDVAGGAGELFF. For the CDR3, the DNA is TGTGCCAGCAGCGACGTAGCGGGAGGTGCCGGGGAGCTGTTTTTT.

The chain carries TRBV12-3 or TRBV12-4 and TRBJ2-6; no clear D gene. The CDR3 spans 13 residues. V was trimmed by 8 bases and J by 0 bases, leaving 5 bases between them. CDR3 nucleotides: TGTGCCAGCGGTCGCTCTGGGGCCAACGTCCTGACTTTC. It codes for CASGRSGANVLTF.

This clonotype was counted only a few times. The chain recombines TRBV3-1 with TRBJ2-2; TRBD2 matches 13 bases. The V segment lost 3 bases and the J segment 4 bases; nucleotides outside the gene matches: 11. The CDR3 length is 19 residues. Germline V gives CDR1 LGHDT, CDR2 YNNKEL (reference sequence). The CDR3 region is CASSHSDRGLAGPTGELFF. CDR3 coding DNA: TGTGCCAGCAGCCATTCGGACAGGGGACTAGCGGGACCCACCGGGGAGCTGTTTTTT.